Here is one T cell receptor beta chain with its context. In this sample, this clone turned up once. Its target antigen remains unknown. Qualities for individual bases were not recorded, and no much larger clone is one base off. Library prep was done by the immunoSEQ multiplex PCR assay. For the multiplex PCR, a mixture combining 60 forward primers for TCR Vbeta segments and 13 reverse primers for TCR Jbeta segments was used. Amplification of the CDR3 region of rearranged TCR beta genes was performed with a multiplex PCR assay on genomic DNA. On the Illumina HiSeq System, the amplified TCR beta libraries were sequenced as 87-base-pair reads. As for how the authors treated the data: Across the 670 or so repertoires, a later analysis counted about 81 million unique TCR beta chains, approximately 12 million of which were shared by at least two donors. Raw reads were error-corrected and collapsed into unique sequences by a nearest-neighbor algorithm in which closely related sequences were merged to remove PCR and sequencing errors. Alignment of CDR3 sequences to IMGT reference sequences was used to assign V, D and J gene segments. For a sequence to be retained, a match of at least six nucleotides was required to both a V gene segment and a J gene segment. A rearrangement was called productive if the CDR3 had no stop codons and remained in frame with V and J, and every other rearrangement was called non-productive. CDR3 was defined according to IMGT convention as the region running from the second conserved V-encoded cysteine to the conserved J-encoded phenylalanine. The earlier analysis of 587 of the donors excluded sequences that lacked an unambiguous match to a single V gene segment. In an earlier analysis of several hundred of the donors, V segments were called functional above 56.7% productive rearrangements and were called segregating when the between-donor standard deviation exceeded 5%. A statistical classification framework was built to diagnose cytomegalovirus status from the catalog of TCR beta chain sequences. In a later analysis, TCR nucleotide sequences were compared against IMGT/GENE-DB human TR gene sequences so that V and J genes could be assigned. The TCRdist pipeline was used in a later analysis to assign CDR3 sequences and most-parsimonious VDJ recombination scenarios. In a later analysis, each TCR beta chain was defined by its CDR3 amino acid sequence together with its V-gene family, and reads lacking a unique V-gene family were excluded. To address suspected cross-contamination and a sequencing artifact, a later analysis removed 592 highly shared, low-generation-probability nucleotide sequences. A later analysis calculated a clonal expansion index for each public chain from normalized within-repertoire ranks of inferred template counts. A later analysis computed generation probabilities with a VDJ recombination model fitted to out-of-frame rearrangements, and checked the results against IGoR. In a later analysis, TCR-TCR, TCR-HLA and TCR-CMV co-occurrence was scored with hypergeometric tests, and a repertoire-size bias correction was applied to TCR pairs. A later analysis estimated false discovery rates by permuting HLA or CMV assignments 20 times. In a later analysis, co-occurring TCRs were grouped using DBSCAN, and TCRdist sequence similarity was added for clustering within HLA-allele-positive subsets. Repertoires with fewer than 30,000 or more than 120,000 public chains, plus five repertoires with anomalous nucleotide sharing, were excluded from co-occurrence clustering. Held by TCRdb, this immuneACCESS table contains in-frame sequences only and omits some clones. Under half of the omission traces to an unresolved V gene where checked; the cause of the rest is unknown. V, J and clone size derive from that table, while D and trimming were established from the DNA sequence. This sample holds 100,000 to 150,000 clones; over 60% were observed only once. Approximately 4.2% of the sample is in the top ten clones.

Including cysteine and phenylalanine, the CDR3 has 15 amino acids. Only the CDR3 DNA is retained, 45 bases long and in frame from the first base. For CDR1 and CDR2, the germline V gene lists MDHEN and SYDVKM. The junction shows trimming of 5 bases on V and 2 bases on J, and the gene matches do not reach 8 bases of it. In total, more than 500 healthy bone marrow donors made up the cohort. All cohort members were sampled while nominally healthy, although unrecorded immune exposures were likely present. The donor was CMV seropositive and was included in the group of 300 or so seropositive cohort members. Each donor provided a peripheral blood sample, and peripheral blood mononuclear cells were used for TCR beta sequencing. The Qiagen DNeasy Blood Extraction Kit was used to extract genomic DNA from the blood cell samples. The record originates from a study of cytomegalovirus exposure and HLA in healthy donors (dated by TCRdb to the late 2010s). Study-level background: According to an earlier analysis of 587 of the donors, 150 million to 200 million T cells yielded roughly 110 million unique TCR beta sequences and approximately 280 Gb of sequence data. An early release covering roughly 640 HLA-typed donors comprised about 310 gigabases of sequencing data and tens of millions of unique TCR sequences. Of the approximately 400 genotyped donors, approximately 83% fell in the genetic ancestry cluster associated with self-reported Caucasian donors. The aim of the study was to test whether cataloging public T cell receptors could identify signatures of past pathogen exposure. The T cell repertoires of around 730 subjects were profiled by immunosequencing and related to cytomegalovirus serostatus. In addition to the first cohort of 666 subjects, a separate validation cohort of approximately 120 different subjects was used. High-throughput TCR immunosequencing, statistical association of individual TCRs with disease status, and machine learning were combined to predict cytomegalovirus infection status. A later analysis re-analyzed previously published TCR beta repertoires from several hundred donors and added high-resolution HLA genotyping to study TCR occurrence patterns. Rather than drawing on any new phenotypic data, the later analysis identified candidate immune exposures from TCR beta sequences and the way those sequences occurred across donors. An earlier analysis of 500 to 750 of the donors applied high-throughput TCR beta sequencing to assess whether each TCR beta V gene segment acted as functional or pseudogenic. Donor age, sex, ethnicity and CMV serostatus were compiled together with the repertoire data. In a later genetic analysis, genome-wide SNP genotypes for about 55% of the 666 donors were used, and that subset was treated as a discovery cohort. All discovery cohort repertoires had been generated using a single sequencing platform. HLA typing included class I and class II loci at four-digit resolution. Typing coverage differed by locus: A, B, C, DRB1 and DQB1 were typed in about 629-630 donors, DQA1 in 500 to 550, DPA1 in 600 to 610, and DPB1 in 450 to 490. About five DR-DQ haplotypes were treated as single units for association and clustering because of strong linkage in the cohort. On average, 235,054 unique TCR beta nucleotide sequences were sequenced per donor among 350 to 400 genotyped donors of the cohort, with roughly 18% of those sequences being non-productive.

Beyond this particular receptor, the publication reports: In a later analysis, most CMV-associated TCR beta chains were found to appear HLA-restricted, with HLA associations seemingly driven largely by CMV exposure. A group of highly shared sequence variants was considered likely to be a technical artifact of the sequencing pipeline. Because counts were too low, some 17 rarely observed V segments, including chromosome 9 orphons, were left out of the earlier analysis of several hundred of the donors. A further reported finding was that TCR beta sequences accurately predicted the HLA-A and HLA-B alleles for most subjects in the first cohort. In an earlier analysis of roughly 500 of the donors, most TCR beta V segments appeared in productive rearrangements about 87% or about 30% of the time, broadly matching IMGT annotations. A later genetic analysis associated a missense DCLRE1C variant with V-gene and J-gene trimming of TCR beta chains, and an independent cohort replicated the association. Compared with the approximately 600-donor mean, donors in an Asian-associated ancestry cluster had fewer N-insertions in productive TCRs, according to a later genetic analysis. Immune exposure information for the cohort was limited to CMV serostatus. In this cohort, only TCR beta chains were sequenced, and detectable features were limited by the absence of alpha or paired-chain data. The 87-base-pair reads could not distinguish some IMGT-functional V segments, including TRBV6-2 and TRBV6-3, so those segments were excluded. A few of the identified cytomegalovirus-associated TCR beta chains were confirmed in vitro to be specific for cytomegalovirus antigens. Strong co-occurrence of HLA alleles, especially DR and DQ, made assigning TCR associations to individual alleles difficult. In a later analysis, HLA-associated TCR beta chains showed more clonal expansion and lower generation probabilities than non-associated chains that were equally common. According to the authors, the approach could potentially be generalized to other disease states and immunological phenotypes. The classifier was reported to diagnose cytomegalovirus status with high specificity and sensitivity in both the original and validation cohorts. The study gave a list of around 170 TCR beta chains associated with cytomegalovirus. HLA typing was unavailable for some donors at each locus, so association tests used only the typed subset. At a false discovery rate of 0.05, a later analysis linked 16,951 TCR beta sequences to specific HLA alleles. Most TCR sequences were seen in very few donors, while some public TCRs were found in many individuals. Sequencing depth was assumed to be roughly uniform across donors in the presence/absence analyses, though that assumption may not hold. A later analysis reported that several top co-occurrence clusters appeared linked to parvovirus B19, influenza, CMV and Epstein-Barr virus. According to a later analysis, TCR association rates differed among HLA loci, with DRB1 alleles showing the most associated TCRs and HLA-C alleles showing the fewest. Linkage disequilibrium might explain the correlated functional status among segregating V segments, but an unknown experimental factor could not be excluded.

Sequences were obtained from PBMCs. The rearranged segments are TRBV28 and TRBJ2-7; the junction holds 8 bases that match TRBD1. The receptor was isolated from a male donor in good health and CMV-seropositive. The DNA sequence reads TGTGCCAGCAGTCCACCTAGGACAGGGACCTACGAGCAGTACTTC. Translated, this gives CASSPPRTGTYEQYF.